This paragraph covers one T cell receptor beta chain sequence. The data are from a study of cytomegalovirus exposure and HLA in healthy donors. Germline-derived CDR1 and CDR2 are MNHEY and SMNVEV (reference sequence). The CDR3 has 15 residues. V was shortened by 0 bases and J by 2 bases, with 11 bases between the two germline ends. Some clones are missing from TCRdb's copy, which holds only in-frame ones; the method was immunoSEQ multiplex PCR. This sample yields about 140,000 clones, of which around 88% are seen a single time; around 8% belongs to the top ten. The receptor was isolated from a woman aged 18 to 35 in good health and CMV-seropositive. Material for sequencing was PBMCs. The J gene is TRBJ2-7, the V gene TRBV27, with a tentative D call TRBD2 (5 bases). The CDR3 spells CASSLSSGIAYEQYF. The CDR3 DNA reads TGTGCCAGCAGTTTATCCTCCGGGATCGCCTACGAGCAGTACTTC.